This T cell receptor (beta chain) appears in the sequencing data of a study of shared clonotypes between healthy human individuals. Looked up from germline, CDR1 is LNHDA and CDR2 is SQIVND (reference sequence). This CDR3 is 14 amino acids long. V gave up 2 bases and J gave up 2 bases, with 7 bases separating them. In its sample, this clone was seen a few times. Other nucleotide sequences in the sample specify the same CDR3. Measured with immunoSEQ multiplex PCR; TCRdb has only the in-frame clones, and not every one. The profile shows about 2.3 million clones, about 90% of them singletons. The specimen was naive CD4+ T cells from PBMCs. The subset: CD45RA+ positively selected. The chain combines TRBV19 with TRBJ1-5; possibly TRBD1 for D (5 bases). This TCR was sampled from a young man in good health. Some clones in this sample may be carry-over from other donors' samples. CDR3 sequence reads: CASSIRGGNQPQHF. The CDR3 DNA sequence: TGTGCCAGTAGTATACGAGGGGGCAATCAGCCCCAGCATTTT.